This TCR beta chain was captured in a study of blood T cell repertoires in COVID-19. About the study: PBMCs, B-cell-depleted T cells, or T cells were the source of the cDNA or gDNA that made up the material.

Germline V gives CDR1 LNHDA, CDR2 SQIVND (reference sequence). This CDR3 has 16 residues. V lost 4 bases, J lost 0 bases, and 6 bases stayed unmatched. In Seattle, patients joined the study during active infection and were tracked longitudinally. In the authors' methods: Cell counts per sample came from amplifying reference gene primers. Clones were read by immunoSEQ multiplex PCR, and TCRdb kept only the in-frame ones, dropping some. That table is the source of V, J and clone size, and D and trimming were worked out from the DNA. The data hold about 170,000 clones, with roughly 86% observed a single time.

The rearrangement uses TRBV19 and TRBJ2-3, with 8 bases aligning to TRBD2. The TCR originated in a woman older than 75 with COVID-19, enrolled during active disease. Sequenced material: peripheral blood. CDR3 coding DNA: TGTGCCAGTAGTACCCCCTTAGCGGGAAGCACAGATACGCAGTATTTT. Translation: CASSTPLAGSTDTQYF.